The 26 T cell receptor beta chains in this list originate from one sample, sequenced in a study of blood T cells in healthy people across ages. Together with a sample-barcoded 5' primer, a J-beta primer mix was included in a second PCR lasting roughly 6 to 12 cycles. TCRdb processed the 5' RACE reads anew with MiXCR; each CDR3 protein has one entry. This table has around 1,000,000 distinct CDR3 sequences, 25% appearing once. This sample was shared with a second study, whose subject was T cells of mothers and their children.

Input material: blood. Source of these receptors: a girl aged 2 to 9 in good health.

On this clonotype: Because it lacks the conserved phenylalanine or tryptophan at the end, this CDR3 is likely a read error. The genes are TRBV12-3 or TRBV12-4 and TRBJ1-1, with 8 bases aligning to TRBD1. V dropped 5 bases and J dropped 1; count of bases not matched to a gene: 9. This CDR3 region has 16 residues. The DNA of the CDR3 is TGTGCCAGCAGTCAGAACAGGGGGATGGGGAACACTGAAGCTTTCCTT. Translated: CASSQNRGMGNTEAFL.

The chain joins TRBV6-2 or TRBV6-3 to TRBJ2-1; TRBD1 is a possible D gene (5 bases). The J call may be in error: the DNA end matches TRBJ2-7 better. This CDR3 region has 12 residues. The germline CDR1 and CDR2 sequences are MNHEY and SVGEGT. CDR3 sequence (DNA): TGTGCCAGCAGCGACAGACAATACGAGCAGTACTTC. This translates into CASSDRQYEQYF.

This clonotype has more than one count but fewer than ten. The chain carries TRBV28 and TRBJ2-3; no definite D call. CDR1 MDHEN and CDR2 SYDVKM come from the germline V gene. CDR3 size: 15 residues. V lost 6 bases to trimming and J lost 1 base, with 14 bases between them. CDR3 sequence (DNA): TGTGCCAGCAGCCTTAGGAAAGTGCGCACAGATACGCAGTATTTT. This sequence encodes CASSLRKVRTDTQYF.

The chain recombines TRBV7-2 with TRBJ2-5; 10 bases are a match to TRBD1. The DNA end lines up better with TRBJ2-1; the J call may be wrong. The CDR3 runs 15 residues. CDR1 and CDR2 (germline): SGHTA, FQGNSA. This chain's CDR3 is CASSLVGTGVDEQFF. The CDR3 DNA reads TGTGCCAGCAGCTTAGTAGGGACAGGGGTCGATGAGCAGTTCTTC.

DNA of the CDR3: TGTGCCAGCAGCTTAGGGGGCGACGATCAAGAGACCCAGTACTTC. It is translated as CASSLGGDDQETQYF. The V gene is TRBV11-3, the J gene TRBJ2-5; D possibly corresponds to TRBD1 (5 bases). Trimming removed 1 base from V and 2 bases from J, with 11 bases in between. The CDR3 is 15 amino acids. Germline CDR1 is SGHNT and CDR2 is YENEEA. Complete variable domain (other parts from reference TRBV11-3 and TRBJ2-5): EAGVVQSPRYKIIEKKQPVAFWCNPISGHNTLYWYLQNLGQGPELLIRYENEEAVDDSQLPKDRFSAERLKGVDSTLKIQPAELGDSAVYLCASSLGGDDQETQYFGPGTRLLVL.

J is TRBJ2-2 and V is TRBV7-2, with D possibly matching TRBD2 (5 bases). CDR1 and CDR2 (germline): SGHTA, FQGNSA. The CDR3 is 17 residues long. The V gene lost 2 bases and the J gene lost 1 base, with 14 bases spanning the gap. The CDR3 here is CASSLREKRKNTGELFF. The CDR3 DNA reads as TGTGCCAGCAGCTTAAGGGAGAAGCGGAAGAACACCGGGGAGCTGTTTTTT.

This clonotype was seen a few times. The chain has TRBV11-3 and TRBJ2-3; D is perhaps TRBD2 (7 bases). The CDR3 sequence is 17 residues long. CDR1 SGHNT and CDR2 YENEEA come from the germline V gene. Trimming removed 3 bases from V and 5 bases from J, with 21 bases in between. CDR3 bases: TGTGCCAGCAGCTTCCCCCTGGCTGGGGGGGCGGGAGATACGCAGTATTTT. Translation: CASSFPLAGGAGDTQYF.

V is TRBV5-6 and J is TRBJ1-2; D might be TRBD1 (5 bases). The length of the CDR3 is 15 residues. Trimming removed 2 bases from V and 2 bases from J, with 13 bases in between. Looked up from germline, CDR1 is SGHDT and CDR2 is YYEEEE. CDR3 nucleotide sequence: TGTGCCAGCAGCTTAATACCGGGGACCAACTATGGCTACACCTTC. This translates into CASSLIPGTNYGYTF.

This chain links TRBV5-1 with TRBJ2-3, with 9 bases identical to TRBD2. After removal of 0 bases from V and 3 bases from J, the junction contained 2 bases not matched to a gene. This CDR3 comprises 15 residues. Per germline, CDR1 SGHRS and CDR2 YFSETQ. The DNA for the CDR3 is TGCGCCAGCAGCTTGGTAACTAGCGGGACAGATACGCAGTATTTT. This translates into CASSLVTSGTDTQYF.

This sequence joins TRBV6-1 and TRBJ1-6; D possibly corresponds to TRBD1 (5 bases). Trimming removed 6 bases at V and 0 bases at J, with 24 bases between. Per germline, CDR1 MNHNS and CDR2 SASEGT. The CDR3 consists of 20 residues. In nucleotides, the CDR3 is TGTGCCAGCAGCAAACTTACCGGGACGTTACTAAGCTCCTATAATTCACCCCTCCACTTT. It yields the protein CASSKLTGTLLSSYNSPLHF.

This chain links TRBV5-1 with TRBJ2-5; 11 nucleotides line up with TRBD2. J was trimmed by 4 bases and V by 4 bases; bases with no gene match: 12. Germline CDR1 and CDR2: SGHRS and YFSETQ. This CDR3 contains 17 residues. The CDR3 DNA sequence: TGCGCCAGCAGCCTCGCTAGCGGGGGGCCAACTGGAGAGACCCAGTACTTC. Translated, it gives CASSLASGGPTGETQYF.

This clonotype was recorded a few times. V gene TRBV24-1 combines with J gene TRBJ1-2, with D tentatively TRBD1 (5 bases). The V end lost 2 bases, the J end lost 2 bases, and 8 bases lay between the germline ends. This CDR3 is 14 amino acids long. CDR1 and CDR2 (germline): KGHDR, SFDVKD. DNA for the CDR3: TGTGCCACCAGTGATTACGGGGGGAACTATGGCTACACCTTC. Encoded protein: CATSDYGGNYGYTF.

The V and J genes are TRBV12-5 and TRBJ2-7, with D possibly TRBD1 on 6 matching bases. CDR3 size: 15 residues. The germline gives CDR1 LGHNT, CDR2 FRNRAP. V was trimmed by 3 bases and J by 2 bases, leaving 14 bases between them. The CDR3 is CASGFSTGTAYEQYF. CDR3 DNA: TGTGCTAGTGGTTTCTCGACAGGCACTGCCTACGAGCAGTACTTC.

The rearrangement links TRBV12-3 or TRBV12-4 to TRBJ2-1; tentatively, D is TRBD1 (5 bases). The CDR3 is 12 amino acids. V lost 6 bases to trimming and J lost 8 bases, with 11 bases between them. The CDR3 is CASSWTHDEQFF. The CDR3 nucleotides read TGTGCCAGCAGCTGGACACATGATGAGCAGTTCTTC.

V gene TRBV7-8 combines with J gene TRBJ1-2; D perhaps matches TRBD1 (6 bases). This CDR3 region has 12 residues. Germline values: CDR1 SGHVS, CDR2 FQNEAQ. V was trimmed by 3 bases and J by 9 bases, leaving 11 bases between them. DNA of the CDR3: TGTGCCAGCAGCTTCGACAGGCTCAGCTACACCTTC. The encoded protein is CASSFDRLSYTF.

The V gene is TRBV4-1, the J gene TRBJ2-5, with D possibly called TRBD1 or TRBD2 (6 bases each). The CDR3 extends over 15 amino acids. Trimming removed 0 bases at V and 11 bases at J, with 19 bases between. CDR1 MGHRA and CDR2 YSYEKL come from the germline V gene. The CDR3 nucleotides are TGCGCCAGCAGCCAAGAATTCTGGGGGGCTGGTGAGCAGTACTTC. Protein: CASSQEFWGAGEQYF.

This clonotype appeared a few times. CDR3 DNA: TGTGCCAGCAGCCTGATCTCGGGGGATATCTTCACAGATACGCAGTATTTT. The encoded protein is CASSLISGDIFTDTQYF. The chain joins TRBV12-3 or TRBV12-4 to TRBJ2-3; D possibly corresponds to TRBD2 (6 bases). This CDR3 contains 17 residues. Trimming removed 6 bases from V and 2 bases from J, with 21 bases in between.

In this sample, this clonotype turned up a few times. V usage is TRBV6-1 and J usage is TRBJ2-5; tentatively, D is TRBD1 or TRBD2 (5 bases each). The J call may be faulty, since TRBJ2-1 better matches the DNA end. The CDR3 extends over 18 amino acids. Germline values: CDR1 MNHNS, CDR2 SASEGT. CDR3 loop: CASSGGPYRTEAGNEQFF. CDR3 coding DNA: TGTGCCAGCAGTGGGGGCCCCTATCGGACGGAGGCAGGGAATGAGCAGTTCTTC.

The gene calls are TRBV29-1 and TRBJ2-5; the match to TRBD1 covers 8 bases. The CDR3 has 16 residues. Germline V CDR1 and CDR2: SQVTM, ANQGSEA. J lost 0 bases, V lost 2 bases, and 8 bases had no gene match. CDR3 in DNA: TGCAGCGTTGAATACAGGGGGAGACGGTACCAAGAGACCCAGTACTTC. Encoded protein: CSVEYRGRRYQETQYF.

This chain links TRBV12-3 or TRBV12-4 with TRBJ2-7, with D perhaps matching TRBD1 (6 bases). CDR3 length: 14 amino acids. Trimming cost V 5 bases and J 7 bases, with 18 bases left between them. Here the CDR3 DNA reads TGTGCCAGCAGTCCACGTAACAGGGTTGGGGAGCAGTACTTC. Residues: CASSPRNRVGEQYF.

This clonotype has more than one count but fewer than ten. This chain uses TRBV9 with TRBJ2-5; 7 bases map to TRBD2. V was pared by 3 bases and J by 1 base, with 6 bases of the junction left unmatched. Germline V gene sequence: CDR1 SGDLS, CDR2 YYNGEE. This CDR3 spans 15 amino acids. The CDR3 loop is CASSAEGRGQETQYF. The DNA of the CDR3 is TGTGCCAGCAGCGCCGAGGGGAGGGGCCAAGAGACCCAGTACTTC.

The V call is TRBV9, the J call TRBJ1-2, with 9 positions matching TRBD1. Trimming took 3 bases from V and 4 from J; bases not matched to a gene: 4. The CDR3 loop spans 14 amino acids. From germline, CDR1 is SGDLS and CDR2 YYNGEE. In DNA, the CDR3 is TGTGCCAGCAGCGCGGGACAGGGTTTCTATGGCTACACCTTC. It is translated as CASSAGQGFYGYTF.

This clonotype was recorded a few times. This sequence joins TRBV25-1 and TRBJ2-5, with 9 bases aligning to TRBD2. The DNA matches TRBJ2-1 better at its end, which makes the J call doubtful. Germline V gene data show CDR1 as MGHDK and CDR2 as SYGVNS. This CDR3 has 13 residues. The DNA for the CDR3 is TGTGCCTATCGCGCTAGCGGGGTCAATGAGCAGTTCTTC. Protein product: CAYRASGVNEQFF.

There are a few counts of this clonotype. The chain carries TRBV5-6 and TRBJ1-2, with a weak D call TRBD1 (5 bases). With 4 bases removed from V and 6 bases from J, the gap between germline ends came to 16 bases. In germline, CDR1 is SGHDT, CDR2 YYEEEE. The CDR3 runs to 14 residues. CDR3 nucleotide sequence: TGTGCCAGCAGCAGTACAGGCCAAGGCGATGGCTACACCTTC. The encoded protein is CASSSTGQGDGYTF.

This clonotype has a handful of counts. This chain links TRBV3-1 with TRBJ2-1; perhaps TRBD1 as D (6 bases). Trimming took 7 bases from V and 10 from J, leaving 14 bases between them. The CDR3 sequence is 12 residues long. CDR1 is LGHDT and CDR2 is YNNKEL in the germline V gene (reference sequence). Here the CDR3 DNA reads TGTGCCAGCAAAGGGGGTCGGAAGGAGCAGTTCTTC. Amino acid sequence: CASKGGRKEQFF.

The chain combines TRBV28 with TRBJ2-5; 8 bases map to TRBD1. The J call may be incorrect, as the DNA end agrees better with TRBJ2-7. In germline, CDR1 is MDHEN, CDR2 SYDVKM. The CDR3 length is 16 residues. DNA for the CDR3: TGTGCCAGCAGCGCTGGTCCCGGGACAGGAACCTACGAGCAGTACTTC. This gives the protein CASSAGPGTGTYEQYF.